This is a list of T cell receptor beta chains from one sample in a study of shared clonotypes between healthy human individuals. Assay: immunoSEQ multiplex PCR; the TCRdb copy retains only in-frame clones and omits some. Of roughly 2,500,000 clones in the sample, roughly 93% were seen once. The sequenced material came from naive CD4+ T cells from PBMCs. The receptors here all came from a man between 18 and 35 years old in good health. Some clones in this sample may be carry-over from other donors' samples. Each CDR3 is given with its conserved first and last residue. The D gene is left open where the match is weak. Rows give clone size only sometimes, using once, few, many, or a class for an expanded clone.

TRBD1	NA	TRBV7-9	TRBJ1-1	TGTGCCAGCAGCTTGCCGGGACAGGGAGGCACTGAAGCTTTCTTT	CASSLPGQGGTEAFF
TRBD1	NA	TRBV2	TRBJ1-5	TGTGCCAGCAACCGAATTCGGGGGACAGACCAGCCCCAGCATTTT	CASNRIRGTDQPQHF
NA	NA	TRBV2	TRBJ2-4	TGTGCCAGCGGGGGTCGGACCTTAGCCAAAAACATTCAGTACTTC	CASGGRTLAKNIQYF
TRBD2	NA	TRBV5-1	TRBJ2-1	TGCGCCAGCAGCTCGGGTAGCGGGGGCACCTACAATGAGCAGTTCTTC	CASSSGSGGTYNEQFF
TRBD2	NA	TRBV11-3	TRBJ2-5	TGTGCCAGCAGCTTAGTTGGCCCGGGAGGAGAAGAGACCCAGTACTTC	CASSLVGPGGEETQYF
TRBD1	NA	TRBV28	TRBJ2-7	TGTGCCAGCGGAAAGACAGGGCACACCTACGAGCAGTACTTC	CASGKTGHTYEQYF
TRBD2	NA	TRBV10-3	TRBJ2-7	TGTGCCATCAGAGGACTAGCGGGATCCGCCTACGAGCAGTACTTC	CAIRGLAGSAYEQYF
TRBD1	NA	TRBV11-2	TRBJ1-1	TGTGCCAGCAGTCGCGAGACCCCGGGGGGGACAGGGGGGACTTTCTTT	CASSRETPGGTGGTFF
NA	NA	TRBV5-1	TRBJ2-2	TGCGCCAGCTCCAATGGTAGGGAAACAGGTTCCGAGAACACCGGGGAGCTGTTTTTT	CASSNGRETGSENTGELFF
NA	NA	TRBV6-5	TRBJ2-3	TGTGCCAGCAGTTACAGAGATACGCAGTATTTT	CASSYRDTQYF
TRBD2	NA	TRBV7-3	TRBJ2-3	TGTGCCAGCAAGCGAGCGGGAGGGACAGCAGATACGCAGTATTTT	CASKRAGGTADTQYF
TRBD2	NA	TRBV2	TRBJ2-1	TGTGCCAGCAGTAATGGACTAGCGGGAAATGAGCAGTTCTTC	CASSNGLAGNEQFF
TRBD1	NA	TRBV5-1	TRBJ2-1	TGCGCCAGCAGCTTGCTCCCGAAGGGGGCTAATGAGCAGTTCTTC	CASSLLPKGANEQFF
TRBD1	NA	TRBV6-1	TRBJ1-2	TGTGCCAGCAGTGAAGGAGGAGGACAGGGGGTTTATGGCTACACCTTC	CASSEGGGQGVYGYTF
NA	NA	TRBV2	TRBJ1-5	TGTGCCAGCAGTGGACGGACAGAACGCAATCAGCCCCAGCATTTT	CASSGRTERNQPQHF
TRBD1	NA	TRBV10-1	TRBJ2-7	TGCGCCAGCGCAGTGTTAGGACAGGACTCCTACGAGCAGTACTTC	CASAVLGQDSYEQYF
NA	NA	TRBV30	TRBJ1-4	TGTGCCTGGAACAGGTTCGGACGAGAAAAACTGTTTTTT	CAWNRFGREKLFF
TRBD1	once	TRBV7-2	TRBJ1-2	TGTGCCAGCAGCCAAGGGACAGGGGGCGCCCCTCTTCCCTATGGCTACACCTTC	CASSQGTGGAPLPYGYTF
NA	NA	TRBV10-3	TRBJ2-2	TGTGCCATCAGTGATTGGACGGCGTGGACCGGGGAGCTGTTTTTT	CAISDWTAWTGELFF
TRBD2	NA	TRBV11-2	TRBJ2-7	TGTGCCAGCAGCTTAGACGGACTAGCTCGGGAGCAGTACTTC	CASSLDGLAREQYF
NA	NA	TRBV19	TRBJ2-7	TGTGCCAGTACCGTATCAGGGGGGTACGAGCAGTACTTC	CASTVSGGYEQYF
TRBD1	NA	TRBV28	TRBJ2-5	TGTGCCAGCAGGGACAGGGGGGTAGAGACCCAGTACTTC	CASRDRGVETQYF
TRBD2	NA	TRBV19	TRBJ2-4	TGTGCCAGTAGTTCCCGACTAGCGGGAGGGACCTTAGCCAAAAACATTCAGTACTTC	CASSSRLAGGTLAKNIQYF
NA	NA	TRBV6-5	TRBJ1-4	TGTGCCAGCAGTGAGCGAACGCCTGAAAAACTGTTTTTT	CASSERTPEKLFF
NA	NA	TRBV29-1	TRBJ1-5	TGCAGCGTTGTCTCTGAGAATCAGCCCCAGCATTTT	CSVVSENQPQHF
TRBD1	NA	TRBV5-5	TRBJ2-4	TGTGCCAGCAGCTTCCGGGACAGGGGAGGAAACATTCAGTACTTC	CASSFRDRGGNIQYF
NA	NA	TRBV2	TRBJ2-6	TGTGCCAGCAGTGACCAGAGCAGGGCTGGGGCCAACGTCCTGACTTTC	CASSDQSRAGANVLTF